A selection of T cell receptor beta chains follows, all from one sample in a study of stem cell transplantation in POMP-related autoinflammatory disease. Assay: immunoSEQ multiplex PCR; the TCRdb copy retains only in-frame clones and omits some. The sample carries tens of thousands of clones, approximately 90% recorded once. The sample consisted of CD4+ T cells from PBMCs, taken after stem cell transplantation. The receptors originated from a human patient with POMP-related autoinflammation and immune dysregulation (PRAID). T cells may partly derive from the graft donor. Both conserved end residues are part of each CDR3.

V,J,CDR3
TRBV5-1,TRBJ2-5,CASSLGGTSGQETQYF
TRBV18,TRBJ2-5,CASSPPGLREETQYF
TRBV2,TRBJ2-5,CASSEEETQYF
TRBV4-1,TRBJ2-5,CASSQGWGQETQYF
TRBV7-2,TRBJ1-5,CASSLGVNQPQHF
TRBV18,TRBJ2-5,CASSPTDQETQYF
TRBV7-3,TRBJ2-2,CASSLGPANTGELFF
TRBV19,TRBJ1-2,CASSDRPYGYTF
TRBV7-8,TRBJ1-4,CASSFGSTYEKLFF
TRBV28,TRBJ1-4,CASSSPGQGTEKLFF
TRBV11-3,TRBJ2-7,CASSLDGAQGYEQYF
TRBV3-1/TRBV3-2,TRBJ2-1,CASSLAGEGSEQFF
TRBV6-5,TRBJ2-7,CASSYSRGRASYEQYF
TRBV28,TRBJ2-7,CASSFRPENYEQYF
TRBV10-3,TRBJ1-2,CAISGLPGTGAPGGYTF
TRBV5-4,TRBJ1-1,CASSFAGGLWDTEAFF
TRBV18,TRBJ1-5,CASSPGTGRPSGNQPQHF
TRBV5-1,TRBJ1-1,CASSRQGALDTEAFF
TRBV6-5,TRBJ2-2,CASSLQVLHTGELFF
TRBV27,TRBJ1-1,CASSFWTGPNTEAFF
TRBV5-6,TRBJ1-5,CASSLYGRRNQPQHF
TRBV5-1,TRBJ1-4,CASSSPGTDPTNEKLFF
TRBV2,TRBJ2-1,CASSWGQGEQFF
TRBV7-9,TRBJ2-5,CASSLQETQYF
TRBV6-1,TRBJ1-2,CASSEDRRAGYTF
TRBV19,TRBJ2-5,CASGTVYQETQYF
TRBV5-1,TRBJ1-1,CASSSDTEAFF
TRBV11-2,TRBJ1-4,CASRGVEKLFF
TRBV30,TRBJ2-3,CAWSQTDTQYF
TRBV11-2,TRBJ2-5,CASSLVISGRKTQYF
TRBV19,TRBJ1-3,CASSKLGNSGNTIYF
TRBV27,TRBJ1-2,CASSLEGVGYTF
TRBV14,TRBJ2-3,CAMGGGFSTDTQYF
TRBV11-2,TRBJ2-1,CASSLSRDQQFF
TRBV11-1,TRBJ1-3,CASRPTGGSGNTIYF
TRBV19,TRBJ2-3,CASNPGTGADTQYF
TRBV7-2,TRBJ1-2,CASSLSQGYYGYTF
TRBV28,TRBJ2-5,CASSQQGLGSQYF
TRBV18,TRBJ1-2,CASSPGGSFNYGYTF
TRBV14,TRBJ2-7,CASSQVSLRTSYPYEQYF
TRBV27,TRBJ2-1,CASSESTSSYNEQFF
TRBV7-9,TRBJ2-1,CASSLVTYNEQFF
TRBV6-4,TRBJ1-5,CASAQGAKQPQHF
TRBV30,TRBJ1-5,CAWSLRQGHQPQHF
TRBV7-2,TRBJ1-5,CASSFGGRDQPQHF